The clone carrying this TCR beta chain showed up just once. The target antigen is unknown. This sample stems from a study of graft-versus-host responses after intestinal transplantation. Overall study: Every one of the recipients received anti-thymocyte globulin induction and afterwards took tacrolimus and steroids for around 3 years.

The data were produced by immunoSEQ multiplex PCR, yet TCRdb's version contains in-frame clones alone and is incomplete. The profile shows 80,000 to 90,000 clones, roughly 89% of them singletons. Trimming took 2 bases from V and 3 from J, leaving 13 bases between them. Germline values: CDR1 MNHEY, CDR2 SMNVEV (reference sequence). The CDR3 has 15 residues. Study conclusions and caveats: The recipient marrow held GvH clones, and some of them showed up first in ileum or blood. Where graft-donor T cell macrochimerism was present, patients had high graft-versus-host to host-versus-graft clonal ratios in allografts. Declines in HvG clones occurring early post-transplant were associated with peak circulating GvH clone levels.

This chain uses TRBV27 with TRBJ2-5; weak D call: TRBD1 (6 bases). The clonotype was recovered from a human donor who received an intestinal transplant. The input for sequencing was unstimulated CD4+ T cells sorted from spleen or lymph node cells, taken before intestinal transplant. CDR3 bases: TGTGCCAGCAGTTTACAACAGGGTAGGGAAGAGACCCAGTACTTC. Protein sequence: CASSLQQGREETQYF.